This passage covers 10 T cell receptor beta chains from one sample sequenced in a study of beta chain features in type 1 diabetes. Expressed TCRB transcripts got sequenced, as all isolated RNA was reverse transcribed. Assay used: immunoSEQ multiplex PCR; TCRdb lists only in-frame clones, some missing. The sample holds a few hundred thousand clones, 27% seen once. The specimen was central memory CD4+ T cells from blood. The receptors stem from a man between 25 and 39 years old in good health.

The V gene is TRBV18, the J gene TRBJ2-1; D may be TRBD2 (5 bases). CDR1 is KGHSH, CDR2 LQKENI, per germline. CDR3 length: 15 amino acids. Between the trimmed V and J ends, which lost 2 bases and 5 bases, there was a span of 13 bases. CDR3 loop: CASSPATRGHNEQFF. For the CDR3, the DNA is TGTGCCAGCTCACCAGCGACACGGGGTCACAATGAGCAGTTCTTC.

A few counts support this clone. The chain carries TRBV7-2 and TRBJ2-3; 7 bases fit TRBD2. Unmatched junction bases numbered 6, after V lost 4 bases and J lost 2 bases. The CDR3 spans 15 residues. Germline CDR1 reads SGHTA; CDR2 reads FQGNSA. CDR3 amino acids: CASSSLRENTDTQYF. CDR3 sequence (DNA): TGTGCCAGCAGCTCCCTGCGGGAGAACACAGATACGCAGTATTTT. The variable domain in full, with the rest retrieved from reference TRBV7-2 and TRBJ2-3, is GAGVSQSPSNKVTEKGKDVELRCDPISGHTALYWYRQSLGQGLEFLIYFQGNSAPDKSGLPSDRFSAERTGGSVSTLTIQRTQQEDSAVYLCASSSLRENTDTQYFGPGTRLTVL.

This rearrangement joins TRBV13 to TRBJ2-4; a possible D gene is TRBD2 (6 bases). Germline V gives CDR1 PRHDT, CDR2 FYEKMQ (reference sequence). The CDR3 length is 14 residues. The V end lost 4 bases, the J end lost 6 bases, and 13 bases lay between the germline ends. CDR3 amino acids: CASSSPGERNIQYF. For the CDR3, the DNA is TGTGCCAGCAGCTCCCCGGGGGAGAGAAACATTCAGTACTTC.

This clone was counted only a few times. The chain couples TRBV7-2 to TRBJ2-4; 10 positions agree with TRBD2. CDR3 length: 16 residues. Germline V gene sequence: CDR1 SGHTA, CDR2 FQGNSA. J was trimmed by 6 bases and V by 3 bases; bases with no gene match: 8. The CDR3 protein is CASSFPSGGPGNIQYF. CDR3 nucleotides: TGTGCCAGCAGCTTTCCTAGCGGGGGCCCGGGAAACATTCAGTACTTC.

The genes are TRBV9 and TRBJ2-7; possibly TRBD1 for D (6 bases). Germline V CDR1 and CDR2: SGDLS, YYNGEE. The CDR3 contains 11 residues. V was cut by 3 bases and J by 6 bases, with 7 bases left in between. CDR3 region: CASSGGGEQYF. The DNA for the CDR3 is TGTGCCAGCAGCGGAGGGGGCGAGCAGTACTTC.

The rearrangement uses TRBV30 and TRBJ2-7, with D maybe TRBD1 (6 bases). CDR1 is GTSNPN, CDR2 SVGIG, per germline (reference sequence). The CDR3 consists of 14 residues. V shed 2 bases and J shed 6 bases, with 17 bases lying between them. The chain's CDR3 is CAWSMEGGRVEQYF. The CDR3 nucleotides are TGTGCCTGGAGTATGGAAGGGGGTCGTGTCGAGCAGTACTTC.

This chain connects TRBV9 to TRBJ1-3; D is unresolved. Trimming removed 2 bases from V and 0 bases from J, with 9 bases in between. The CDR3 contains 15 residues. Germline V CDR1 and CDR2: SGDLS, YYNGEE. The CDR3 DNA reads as TGTGCCAGCAGCGTTCGTAGCAGCTCTGGAAACACCATATATTTT. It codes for CASSVRSSSGNTIYF.

The CDR3 nucleotides are TGCGCCAGCAGCCAAGTGCTCCTAGCGCACTACGAGCAGTACTTC. Translated: CASSQVLLAHYEQYF. This sequence joins TRBV4-3 and TRBJ2-7, with D possibly matching TRBD2 (6 bases). The length of the CDR3 is 15 residues. Per the germline V gene, CDR1 is LGHNA and CDR2 is YSLEER. V lost 1 base and J 3 bases, leaving 13 bases between the germline ends.

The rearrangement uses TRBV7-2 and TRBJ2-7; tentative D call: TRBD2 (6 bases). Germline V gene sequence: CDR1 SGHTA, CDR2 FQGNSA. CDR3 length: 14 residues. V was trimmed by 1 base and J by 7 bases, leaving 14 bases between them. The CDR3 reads CASSLVGSPREQYF. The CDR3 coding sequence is TGTGCCAGCAGCTTAGTCGGGAGTCCTCGGGAGCAGTACTTC.

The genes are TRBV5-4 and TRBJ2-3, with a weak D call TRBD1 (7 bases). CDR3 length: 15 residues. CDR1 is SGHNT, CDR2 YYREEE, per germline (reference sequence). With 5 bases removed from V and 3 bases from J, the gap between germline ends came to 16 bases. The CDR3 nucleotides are TGTGCCAGCAGAGGAGGGGGCGGTAGGACAGATACGCAGTATTTT. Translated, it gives CASRGGGGRTDTQYF.